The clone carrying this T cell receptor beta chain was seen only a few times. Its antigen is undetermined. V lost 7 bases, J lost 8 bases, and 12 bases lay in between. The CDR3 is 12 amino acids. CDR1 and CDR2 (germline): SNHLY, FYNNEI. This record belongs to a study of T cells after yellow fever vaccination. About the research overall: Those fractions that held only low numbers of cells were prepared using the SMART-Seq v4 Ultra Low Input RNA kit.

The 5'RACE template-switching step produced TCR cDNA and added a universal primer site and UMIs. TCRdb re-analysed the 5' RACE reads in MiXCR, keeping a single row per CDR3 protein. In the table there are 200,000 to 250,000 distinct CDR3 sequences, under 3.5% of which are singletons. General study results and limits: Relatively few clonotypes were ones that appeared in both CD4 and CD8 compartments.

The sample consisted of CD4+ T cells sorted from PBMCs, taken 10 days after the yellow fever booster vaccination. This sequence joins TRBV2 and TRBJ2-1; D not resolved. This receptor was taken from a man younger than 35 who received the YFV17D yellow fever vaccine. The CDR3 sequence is CASNADDHEQFF. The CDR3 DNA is TGTGCCAGCAATGCCGATGATCATGAGCAGTTCTTC. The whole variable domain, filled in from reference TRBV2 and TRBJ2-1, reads EPEVTQTPSHQVTQMGQEVILRCVPISNHLYFYWYRQILGQKVEFLVSFYNNEISEKSEIFDDQFSVERPDGSNFTLKIRSTKLEDSAMYFCASNADDHEQFFGPGTRLTVL.